What follows describes a single T cell receptor beta chain. Data came from immunoSEQ multiplex PCR; TCRdb stores just in-frame clones and leaves some out. The sample lists 150,000 to 200,000 clones, approximately 80% occurring once. The data stem from a study of blood T cell repertoires in COVID-19. Overall study: From the United States, Italy and Spain came samples of acute and convalescent COVID-19.

Cohort 3 recovered donors had two negative PCRs, clearance, or symptom resolution. The source material was PBMCs or T cells enriched from blood (not recorded which). The receptor was isolated from a man between 40 and 49 years old who had recovered from COVID-19.

CDR3 sequence: CASSLDSWGYTF. The CDR3, as DNA: TGCGCCAGCAGCCTGGACAGTTGGGGCTACACCTTC. The gene calls are TRBV5-1 and TRBJ1-2; D may be TRBD1 (6 bases). The V gene's germline CDR1 is SGHRS and CDR2 YFSETQ. The CDR3 contains 12 residues. V was pared by 4 bases and J by 8 bases, with 12 bases between.